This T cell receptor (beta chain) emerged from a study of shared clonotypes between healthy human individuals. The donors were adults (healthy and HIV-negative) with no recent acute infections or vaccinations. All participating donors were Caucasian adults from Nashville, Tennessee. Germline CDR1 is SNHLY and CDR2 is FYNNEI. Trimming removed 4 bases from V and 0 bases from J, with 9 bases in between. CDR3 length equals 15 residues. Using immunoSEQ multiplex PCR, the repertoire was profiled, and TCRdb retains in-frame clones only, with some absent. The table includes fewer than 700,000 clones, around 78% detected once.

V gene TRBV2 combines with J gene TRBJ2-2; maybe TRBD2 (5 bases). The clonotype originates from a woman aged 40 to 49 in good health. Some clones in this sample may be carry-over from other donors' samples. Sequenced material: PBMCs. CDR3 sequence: CASSGLAANTGELFF. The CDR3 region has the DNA TGTGCCAGCAGTGGTCTAGCAGCGAACACCGGGGAGCTGTTTTTT.